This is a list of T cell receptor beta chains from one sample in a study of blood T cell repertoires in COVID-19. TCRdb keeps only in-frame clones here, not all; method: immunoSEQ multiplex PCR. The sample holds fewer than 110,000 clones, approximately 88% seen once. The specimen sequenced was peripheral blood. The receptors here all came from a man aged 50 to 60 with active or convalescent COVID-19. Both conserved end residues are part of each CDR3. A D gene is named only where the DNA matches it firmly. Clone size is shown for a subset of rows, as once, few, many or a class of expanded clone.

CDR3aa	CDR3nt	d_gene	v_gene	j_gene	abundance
CASIGGVGTGELFF	TGTGCCAGCATTGGGGGGGTCGGCACCGGGGAGCTGTTTTTT	TRBD2	TRBV28	TRBJ2-2	.
CASSQDWDTSYQPQHF	TGTGCCAGCAGCCAAGATTGGGACACCTCATATCAGCCCCAGCATTTT	.	TRBV4-2	TRBJ1-5	.
CASRKQDVSSYEQYF	TGTGCCAGTAGGAAACAGGACGTGAGCTCCTACGAGCAGTACTTC	.	TRBV19	TRBJ2-7	.
CASSPTGASIGYTF	TGTGCCAGCAGTCCTACAGGGGCCTCTATTGGCTACACCTTC	TRBD1	TRBV25-1	TRBJ1-2	.
CASSVSPGQGVNEQFF	TGTGCCAGCAGTGTCTCTCCGGGACAGGGTGTGAATGAGCAGTTCTTC	TRBD1	TRBV2	TRBJ2-1	.
CASSPGQLWGNSNQPQHF	TGTGCCAGCAGCCCAGGACAGCTTTGGGGGAATAGCAATCAGCCCCAGCATTTT	.	TRBV5-8	TRBJ1-5	.
CASSTGTGYGYTF	TGTGCCAGCAGTACAGGGACAGGCTATGGCTACACCTTC	TRBD1	TRBV6-2/TRBV6-3	TRBJ1-2	.
CAWSGGTSRGTQYF	TGTGCCTGGAGTGGCGGGACCTCTCGGGGTACGCAGTATTTT	.	TRBV30	TRBJ2-3	.
CASSRRLAPEGETQYF	TGCGCCAGCAGCCGAAGACTAGCGCCAGAAGGGGAGACCCAGTACTTC	TRBD2	TRBV4-3	TRBJ2-5	.
CASSLGSGEPPDTQYF	TGTGCCAGCAGCTTAGGTAGCGGAGAGCCGCCAGATACGCAGTATTTT	.	TRBV7-2	TRBJ2-3	once
CASSRAGEYGYTF	TGTGCCAGCAGCCGAGCAGGGGAATATGGCTACACCTTC	.	TRBV3-1/TRBV3-2	TRBJ1-2	.
CAISDLAVNQPQHF	TGTGCCATCAGTGATTTGGCGGTAAATCAGCCCCAGCATTTT	.	TRBV10-3	TRBJ1-5	once
CASSLSPTGGSSGYTF	TGTGCCAGCAGCTTGTCCCCCACAGGGGGCTCTAGCGGCTACACCTTC	TRBD1	TRBV5-6	TRBJ1-2	.
CASSLAGDYFYEQYF	TGTGCCAGCAGCTTAGCGGGGGACTACTTCTACGAGCAGTACTTC	TRBD2	TRBV7-2	TRBJ2-7	once
CASSLVWDIASPLHF	TGTGCCAGCAGTTTAGTCTGGGACATAGCTTCACCCCTCCACTTT	.	TRBV28	TRBJ1-6	.
CSVIDTGTGGSPEAFF	TGCAGCGTCATAGATACCGGGACAGGGGGATCACCTGAAGCTTTCTTT	TRBD1	TRBV29-1	TRBJ1-1	.
CASSPGAAVNEQFF	TGTGCCAGCTCACCAGGGGCTGCTGTGAATGAGCAGTTCTTC	.	TRBV18	TRBJ2-1	.
CASRASGHRGNTIYF	TGTGCCAGCAGAGCCTCGGGACACAGAGGAAACACCATATATTTT	.	TRBV2	TRBJ1-3	.
CASSLLNTNTEAFF	TGTGCCAGCAGTTTATTGAACACGAACACTGAAGCTTTCTTT	.	TRBV28	TRBJ1-1	.
CASSLQGPYNEQFF	TGTGCCAGCAGTCTACAGGGTCCCTACAATGAGCAGTTCTTC	.	TRBV27	TRBJ2-1	.
CATSRDQGLWAQFF	TGTGCCACCAGCAGAGATCAGGGACTTTGGGCACAGTTCTTC	.	TRBV15	TRBJ2-1	.
CASSQGTGVHEQYF	TGCGCCAGCAGCCAAGGAACAGGGGTCCACGAGCAGTACTTC	TRBD1	TRBV4-3	TRBJ2-7	few
CASSSGTPLEAFF	TGTGCCAGCAGCTCCGGGACACCACTTGAAGCTTTCTTT	.	TRBV27	TRBJ1-1	few
CASSPSGRGNTIYF	TGTGCCAGCTCACCATCCGGTCGTGGAAACACCATATATTTT	.	TRBV18	TRBJ1-3	.
CASSLNGGNTEAFF	TGTGCCAGCAGCCTAAATGGAGGGAACACTGAAGCTTTCTTT	.	TRBV4-2	TRBJ1-1	.
CASSQGDGGHTEAFF	TGTGCCAGCTCACAGGGGGATGGGGGCCACACTGAAGCTTTCTTT	.	TRBV18	TRBJ1-1	.
CASSVESITEAFF	TGTGCCAGCAGCGTAGAATCAATCACTGAAGCTTTCTTT	.	TRBV9	TRBJ1-1	.
CASSLATSGNPSYEQYF	TGTGCCAGCAGCTTAGCGACTAGCGGAAATCCGTCCTACGAGCAGTACTTC	TRBD2	TRBV7-8	TRBJ2-7	few
CASSYSNTEAFF	TGTGCCAGCAGTTACTCTAACACTGAAGCTTTCTTT	.	TRBV28	TRBJ1-1	few
CASSSPSMNTEAFF	TGTGCCAGCAGTTCCCCTAGTATGAACACTGAAGCTTTCTTT	.	TRBV27	TRBJ1-1	.
CASSPGQGRRILPANVLTF	TGTGCCAGCAGTCCCGGACAGGGAAGGAGAATTTTACCGGCCAACGTCCTGACTTTC	TRBD1	TRBV6-7	TRBJ2-6	.
CASSFGLAGVKNEQFF	TGTGCCAGCAGCTTTGGACTAGCGGGAGTCAAAAATGAGCAGTTCTTC	TRBD2	TRBV7-8	TRBJ2-1	.
CASSFGDTDTQYF	TGTGCCAGCAGTTTCGGGGACACAGATACGCAGTATTTT	.	TRBV12-3/TRBV12-4	TRBJ2-3	.
CASSPGLAGGLTDTQYF	TGTGCCAGCAGCCCGGGACTAGCGGGAGGATTGACAGATACGCAGTATTTT	TRBD2	TRBV11-2	TRBJ2-3	.
CASSEGLAGGNEQFF	TGTGCCAGCAGTGAGGGACTAGCGGGAGGGAATGAGCAGTTCTTC	TRBD2	TRBV6-1	TRBJ2-1	.
CASSLPGSQVSGANVLTF	TGTGCCAGCAGTTTACCAGGGTCCCAGGTCTCTGGGGCCAACGTCCTGACTTTC	.	TRBV28	TRBJ2-6	.
CASSYSRYTEAFF	TGTGCCAGCAGTTACAGTCGGTACACTGAAGCTTTCTTT	.	TRBV6-5	TRBJ1-1	.
CASSYATLAGVNTGELFF	TGTGCCAGCAGTTACGCCACCCTAGCGGGAGTGAACACCGGGGAGCTGTTTTTT	TRBD2	TRBV6-2/TRBV6-3	TRBJ2-2	.
CASSEIYGGLYGGFGNTIYF	TGTGCCAGCAGTGAAATTTACGGCGGCCTCTACGGGGGGTTTGGAAACACCATATATTTT	.	TRBV6-1	TRBJ1-3	.
CASSRAGENTGELFF	TGTGCCAGTTCCCGGGCGGGAGAGAACACCGGGGAGCTGTTTTTT	TRBD2	TRBV7-8	TRBJ2-2	few
CASSPRAYEQYF	TGTGCCAGCTCACCCCGGGCCTACGAGCAGTACTTC	.	TRBV18	TRBJ2-7	few
CASSTTSGAADTQYF	TGCGCCAGCAGCACGACTAGCGGAGCTGCAGATACGCAGTATTTT	TRBD2	TRBV5-1	TRBJ2-3	.
CASSEPGSTGELFF	TGTGCCAGCAGTGAACCGGGATCAACCGGGGAGCTGTTTTTT	.	TRBV6-1	TRBJ2-2	.
CASSSETGSLSGAFF	TGTGCCAGCAGTTCCGAGACAGGTAGCTTGTCGGGAGCTTTCTTT	.	TRBV28	TRBJ1-1	.
CASSPPSGGGNNQPQHF	TGTGCCAGCTCACCACCGTCCGGGGGAGGGAACAATCAGCCCCAGCATTTT	.	TRBV18	TRBJ1-5	.
CASSYSIATPNSTF	TGTGCCAGCAGTTACTCGATTGCCACGCCCAACTCAACCTTC	.	TRBV6-5	TRBJ1-2	.
CASSILRDGGEQFF	TGTGCCAGTAGTATCCTACGGGATGGTGGTGAGCAGTTCTTC	.	TRBV19	TRBJ2-1	few
CASSYNDRGNGYTF	TGTGCCAGCAGCTATAATGACAGGGGGAACGGCTACACCTTC	TRBD1	TRBV5-4	TRBJ1-2	.
CASSSVTGAEQYF	TGCGCCAGCAGCTCTGTGACAGGCGCCGAGCAGTACTTC	.	TRBV5-1	TRBJ2-7	few
CARSSGLPVGEKLFF	TGTGCCAGAAGCTCGGGACTCCCAGTCGGGGAAAAACTGTTTTTT	.	TRBV7-5	TRBJ1-4	.
CASSFDYSPEQFF	TGTGCCAGCAGTTTCGACTACTCCCCTGAGCAGTTCTTC	.	TRBV28	TRBJ2-1	.
CASSLQGGGEKLFF	TGCGCCAGCAGCCTCCAGGGGGGAGGTGAAAAACTGTTTTTT	TRBD1	TRBV5-1	TRBJ1-4	.
CASSYLGQPGELFF	TGTGCCAGCAGTTACCTTGGACAGCCCGGGGAGCTGTTTTTT	.	TRBV6-6	TRBJ2-2	.
CASSTQKAGARTDTQYF	TGTGCCAGTAGTACCCAAAAAGCGGGAGCACGCACAGATACGCAGTATTTT	TRBD2	TRBV19	TRBJ2-3	.
CASNDLSSGNTIYF	TGTGCCAGCAACGATCTGAGCTCTGGAAACACCATATATTTT	.	TRBV5-6	TRBJ1-3	.
CASSPGSPGQPQHF	TGTGCCAGCAGTCCTGGTTCTCCGGGTCAGCCCCAGCATTTT	.	TRBV2	TRBJ1-5	.
CASSLGTASYEQYF	TGTGCCAGCAGCTTGGGGACAGCATCCTACGAGCAGTACTTC	.	TRBV5-6	TRBJ2-7	.
CASSRTGYEQYF	TGTGCCAGCAGCAGGACAGGCTACGAGCAGTACTTC	TRBD1	TRBV2	TRBJ2-7	few